These 14 T cell receptor beta chains were all obtained from the same sample, sequenced in a study of T-cell memory formation after mild COVID-19. TCRdb reanalysed the 5' RACE reads using MiXCR and keeps one entry per CDR3 protein. This table holds fewer than 650,000 distinct CDR3 sequences, approximately 15% found once. Input material: PBMCs or a T cell subset sorted from them (not recorded which). These receptors were collected from an adult woman who had mild COVID-19 (a few samples of this study predate the infection). Cell type and time point are not known.

This clonotype was observed a handful of times. This chain connects TRBV12-3 or TRBV12-4 to TRBJ1-1, with TRBD1 identical over 9 bases. The CDR3 is made up of 14 amino acids. V was clipped by 4 bases and J by 4 bases; unmatched bases: 4. CDR3 residues: CASSSLQGATEAFF. CDR3 nucleotide sequence: TGTGCCAGCAGTTCGTTACAGGGGGCCACTGAAGCTTTCTTT.

The gene calls are TRBV5-4 and TRBJ2-5, with 9 bases that match TRBD1. This CDR3 has 17 residues. The V segment lost 0 bases and the J segment 4 bases; nucleotides outside the gene matches: 10. Germline V CDR1 and CDR2: SGHNT, YYREEE (reference sequence). CDR3 protein: CASSLVHSGQGRETQYF. CDR3 in DNA: TGTGCCAGCAGCTTGGTCCACTCGGGACAGGGTCGAGAGACCCAGTACTTC.

As for this clonotype: At one of its ends the junction is not consistent with the germline gene, which may arise from a read error. The chain uses TRBV29-1 and TRBJ2-3, with TRBD2 matching 8 bases. The CDR3 is made up of 13 amino acids. Germline CDR1 is SQVTM and CDR2 is ANQGSEA. The DNA of the CDR3 is TGCAGCGATGAAGCGGGAGTACCAGATACGCAGTATTTT. This sequence encodes CSDEAGVPDTQYF.

This clonotype was counted between two and nine times. One junction end disagrees with the germline gene, perhaps due to a read error. The chain joins TRBV4-3 to TRBJ2-7, with D tentatively TRBD2 (5 bases). Germline loops: CDR1 LGHNA, CDR2 YSLEER. This CDR3 region has 15 residues. As DNA, the CDR3 is TGCGCCAGCAGCCAAGATAGGTCTAGCTCCAACGAGCAGTACTTC. Amino acids: CASSQDRSSSNEQYF.

The gene calls are TRBV30 and TRBJ2-3, with D possibly matching TRBD2 (5 bases). This CDR3 spans 14 amino acids. Trimming removed 5 bases from V and 8 bases from J, with 20 bases in between. Germline values: CDR1 GTSNPN, CDR2 SVGIG (reference sequence). The CDR3 DNA reads TGTGCCTGGTTGACGCATCCGGGAATGAGTACGCAGTATTTT. Translation gives CAWLTHPGMSTQYF.

This clonotype was seen ten or more times. V and J are TRBV21-1 and TRBJ2-7; TRBD1, the D gene given by the table, was not confirmed from the DNA. TRBV21-1 is a listed pseudogene. The CDR3 totals 16 residues. CDR3: CASSKIRTACYYEQYF. The CDR3, as DNA: TGTGCCAGCAGCAAGATTAGGACAGCCTGCTACTACGAGCAGTACTTC.

V gene TRBV5-8 combines with J gene TRBJ2-3; 14 nucleotides line up with TRBD2. CDR1 is SGHTS, CDR2 YDEGEE, per germline. This CDR3 spans 16 amino acids. J was trimmed by 5 bases and V by 5 bases; bases with no gene match: 7. CDR3 sequence (DNA): TGTGCCAGCAGGGGACTAGCGGGAGCGGGGATAGATACGCAGTATTTT. This gives the protein CASRGLAGAGIDTQYF.

V gene TRBV30 combines with J gene TRBJ1-1, with D maybe TRBD1 (5 bases). Germline CDR1 and CDR2: GTSNPN and SVGIG (reference sequence). V was pared by 1 base and J by 10 bases, with 31 bases between. The CDR3 length is 18 residues. Written as DNA, the CDR3 is TGTGCCTGGAGTGGAGTTATTCTAGGACACCCGAATGGTATAGGAGCTTTCTTT. As protein: CAWSGVILGHPNGIGAFF.

The sample holds a few counts of this clonotype. The gene calls are TRBV13 and TRBJ2-1; 9 positions agree with TRBD2. In germline, CDR1 is PRHDT, CDR2 FYEKMQ (reference sequence). The CDR3 is 15 residues long. Trimming took 2 bases from V and 4 from J; bases not matched to a gene: 3. The CDR3, as DNA: TGTGCCAGCAGCTTATATGCGGGGGGGTACAATGAGCAGTTCTTC. Protein sequence: CASSLYAGGYNEQFF.

This clonotype was picked up a small number of times. The rearrangement links TRBV7-2 to TRBJ2-3; TRBD2 matches 9 bases. The V gene end was trimmed by 8 bases and the J gene end by 13 bases; junction bases not matched to a gene: 13. Germline V gene sequence: CDR1 SGHTA, CDR2 FQGNSA. This CDR3 contains 13 residues. This CDR3 is CASARSEREAEYF. CDR3 DNA sequence: TGTGCCAGCGCTCGCAGCGAGCGGGAGGCGGAGTATTTT. Supplemented by reference TRBV7-2 and TRBJ2-3, the full variable domain reads GAGVSQSPSNKVTEKGKDVELRCDPISGHTALYWYRQSLGQGLEFLIYFQGNSAPDKSGLPSDRFSAERTGGSVSTLTIQRTQQEDSAVYLCASARSEREAEYFGPGTRLTVL.

This clonotype appeared a few times. The gene calls are TRBV4-3 and TRBJ2-1, with 8 bases fitting TRBD2. Germline CDR1 is LGHNA and CDR2 is YSLEER. Trimming at V came to 0 bases and at J to 6 bases, leaving 13 bases not matched to a gene. The length of the CDR3 is 18 residues. CDR3: CASSQDRGIAGWVNEQFF. For the CDR3, the DNA is TGCGCCAGCAGCCAAGATAGGGGGATAGCGGGATGGGTCAATGAGCAGTTCTTC.

The chain uses TRBV7-2 and TRBJ2-7; 9 nucleotides agree with TRBD1. Germline CDR1 and CDR2: SGHTA and FQGNSA. The V gene end was trimmed by 8 bases and the J gene end by 5 bases; junction bases not matched to a gene: 13. The CDR3 extends over 15 amino acids. CDR3 nucleotide sequence: TGTGCCAGCCTCGTTCTGGGACAGGGAAGCCACGAGCAGTACTTC. This translates into CASLVLGQGSHEQYF. Based on the CDR3 plus reference TRBV7-2 and TRBJ2-7, the full variable domain is GAGVSQSPSNKVTEKGKDVELRCDPISGHTALYWYRQSLGQGLEFLIYFQGNSAPDKSGLPSDRFSAERTGGSVSTLTIQRTQQEDSAVYLCASLVLGQGSHEQYFGPGTRLTVT.

This clonotype was detected ten times or more. V usage is TRBV7-8 and J usage is TRBJ2-1; D may be TRBD1 (5 bases). This CDR3 is built from 13 residues. Germline assignment: CDR1 SGHVS and CDR2 FQNEAQ. The V gene lost 5 bases and the J gene lost 5 bases, with 10 bases spanning the gap. CDR3: CASSPDRNNEQFF. The DNA for the CDR3 is TGTGCCAGCAGCCCTGACAGAAACAATGAGCAGTTCTTC.

This chain joins TRBV2 and TRBJ1-1, with 8 nucleotides matching TRBD1. Trimming cost V 2 bases and J 2 bases; bases outside gene matches: 4. Per the germline V gene, CDR1 is SNHLY and CDR2 is FYNNEI. CDR3 size: 15 residues. CDR3 sequence (DNA): TGTGCCAGCAGTGAATACAGGGGGGGAAACACTGAAGCTTTCTTT. Protein product: CASSEYRGGNTEAFF.